This T cell receptor (beta chain) was identified during a study of human T cells and chemical hapten exposure. For the study at large: 2% DPC applied to a 2 cm by 2 cm arm area sensitized donors.

Via MiXCR, TCRdb re-called the RACE reads, giving one row per CDR3 protein. The data show tens of thousands of distinct CDR3 sequences, more than 8% seen once. Regarding time point: pre-sensitization, week 0. Regarding treatment: therapeutic diphenylcyclopropenone sensitization with weekly scalp DPC. Donors, patients with alopecia ranging from 18 to 70 years old and judged suitable for DPC, provided samples. This clonotype was seen repeatedly, ten times or more. The V and J ends lost 1 base and 0 bases respectively, with 9 bases between them. The V gene's germline CDR1 is SGHVS and CDR2 FQNEAQ. The CDR3 runs 16 residues.

The chain links TRBV7-8 to TRBJ2-2; no definite D call. The sample in question was whole blood, obtained in connection with sensitization to the hapten diphenylcyclopropenone (DPC). The origin of this receptor is a man aged 40-50 years with alopecia areata. Some clones in this sample may be carry-over from other donors' samples. The CDR3 here is CASSLVGSANTGELFF. The CDR3 nucleotides read TGTGCCAGCAGCTTAGTAGGGTCCGCGAACACCGGGGAGCTGTTTTTT.